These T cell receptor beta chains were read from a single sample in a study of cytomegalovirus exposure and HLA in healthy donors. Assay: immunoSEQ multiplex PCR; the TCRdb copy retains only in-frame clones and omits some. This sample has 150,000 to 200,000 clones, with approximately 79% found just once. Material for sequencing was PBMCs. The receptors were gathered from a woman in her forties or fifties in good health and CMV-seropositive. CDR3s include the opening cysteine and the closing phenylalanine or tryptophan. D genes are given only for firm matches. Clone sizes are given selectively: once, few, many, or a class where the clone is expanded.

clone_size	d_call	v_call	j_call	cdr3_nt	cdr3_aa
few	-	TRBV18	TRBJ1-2	TGTGCCAGCTCACCAATCGGGAGTGAAGCGGTTAATGGCTACACCTTC	CASSPIGSEAVNGYTF
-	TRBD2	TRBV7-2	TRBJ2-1	TGTGCCAGCAGCTTAATGGTAGCGGGTTACAATGAGCAGTTCTTC	CASSLMVAGYNEQFF
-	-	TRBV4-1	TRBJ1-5	TGCGCCAGCAGCCAAGATGGGGGAGGCCAGCCCCAGCATTTT	CASSQDGGGQPQHF
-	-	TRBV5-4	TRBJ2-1	TGTGCCAGCAGCTTGGGCCCCGACTCCTCGTCCAATGAGCAGTTCTTC	CASSLGPDSSSNEQFF
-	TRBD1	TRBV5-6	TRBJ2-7	TGTGCCAGCAGTTCAGGGACAGGGGCCTACGAGCAGTACTTC	CASSSGTGAYEQYF
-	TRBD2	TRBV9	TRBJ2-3	TGTGCCAGCAGCGTAGGTCGCCTAGCGGGAGGGGGCACAGATACGCAGTATTTT	CASSVGRLAGGGTDTQYF
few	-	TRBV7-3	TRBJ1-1	TGTGCCAGCAGCTTAATGGGCACGAACACTGAAGCTTTCTTT	CASSLMGTNTEAFF
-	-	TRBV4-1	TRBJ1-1	TGCGCCAGCAGCCGCGAAGCGGTGAACACTGAAGCTTTCTTT	CASSREAVNTEAFF
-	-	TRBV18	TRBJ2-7	TGTGCCAGCTCACGAAACACGAACTACGAGCAGTACTTC	CASSRNTNYEQYF
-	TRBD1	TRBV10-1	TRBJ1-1	TGCGCCAGCAGCCCGGGACAGGGGGCTCGGACTGAAGCTTTCTTT	CASSPGQGARTEAFF
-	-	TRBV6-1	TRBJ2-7	TGTGCCAGCAGTGATGCCCGGGAGCCGCGCTACGAGCAGTACTTC	CASSDAREPRYEQYF
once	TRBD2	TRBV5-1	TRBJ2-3	TGCGCCAGCAGCTTGTGGGAGGGATCCACAGATACGCAGTATTTT	CASSLWEGSTDTQYF
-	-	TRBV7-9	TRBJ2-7	TGTGCCAGCAGCTTAGCCGGGACACCATCCTACGAGCAGTACTTC	CASSLAGTPSYEQYF
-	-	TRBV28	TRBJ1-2	TGTGCCAGCAGTTTATCGGGGATCTATGGCTACACCTTC	CASSLSGIYGYTF
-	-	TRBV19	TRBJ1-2	TGTGCCAGTAGTCCTGGGAGTCGGGGGGCCTTCTATGGCTACACCTTC	CASSPGSRGAFYGYTF
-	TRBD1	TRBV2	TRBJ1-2	TGTGCCAGCACTATCCGGGGACAGGGCAACTATGGCTACACCTTC	CASTIRGQGNYGYTF
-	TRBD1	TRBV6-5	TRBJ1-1	TGTGCCAGCAGTTTGGCCGGGACAGTGAACACTGAAGCTTTCTTT	CASSLAGTVNTEAFF
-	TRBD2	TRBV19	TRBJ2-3	TGTGCCACCGCCCCGGGGGGGGTGGCAGATACGCAGTATTTT	CATAPGGVADTQYF
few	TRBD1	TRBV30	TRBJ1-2	TGTGCCTGTCGACCTACAGGGGACAACTATGGCTACACCTTC	CACRPTGDNYGYTF
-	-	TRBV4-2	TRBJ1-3	TGTGCCAGCAGCCAAGTCGCGAACTCTGGAAACACCATATATTTT	CASSQVANSGNTIYF
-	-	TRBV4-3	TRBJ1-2	TGCGCCAGCAGCCAAGGTGACAGGCCCTATGGCTACACCTTC	CASSQGDRPYGYTF
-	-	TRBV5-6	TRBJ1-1	TGTGCCAGCACCGAGGCGGGGTCAAACACTGAAGCTTTCTTT	CASTEAGSNTEAFF
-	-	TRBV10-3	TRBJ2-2	TGTGCCATCAGTGAGTCGTTAGGATTAGCAAGCGGGGAGCTGTTTTTT	CAISESLGLASGELFF
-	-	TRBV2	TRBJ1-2	TGTGCCAGCGTCCCTAGACCTTCACCCTTTAACTATGGCTACACCTTC	CASVPRPSPFNYGYTF
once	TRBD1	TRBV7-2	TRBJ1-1	TGTGCCAGCAGCAAAAACAGGGGGGAGAACACTGAAGCTTTCTTT	CASSKNRGENTEAFF
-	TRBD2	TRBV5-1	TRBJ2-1	TGCGCCAGCAGCCCCCGGGTAGCGGGGGGCCACAATGAGCAGTTCTTC	CASSPRVAGGHNEQFF
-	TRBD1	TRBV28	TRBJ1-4	TGTGCCAGCAGTTTTGCGGGACAGGGGCCTAAAGCAAAAAAACTGTTTTTT	CASSFAGQGPKAKKLFF
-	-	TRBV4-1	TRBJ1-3	TGCGCCAGCAGCCAACGTCCCGCAGGGTACCTCACATTTTCTGGAAACACCATATATTTT	CASSQRPAGYLTFSGNTIYF
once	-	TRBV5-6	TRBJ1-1	TGTGCCAGCAGCCCCCGAGGGGGAAAGGGCACTGAAGCTTTCTTT	CASSPRGGKGTEAFF
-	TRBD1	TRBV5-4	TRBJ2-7	TGTGCCAGCGGGTCAGCCGGGAATCACGTCCAGGGGGAGTACTTC	CASGSAGNHVQGEYF
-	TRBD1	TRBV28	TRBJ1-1	TGTGCCAGCAAGACAGGGAGCCTATTGACGGCCACTGAAGCTTTCTTT	CASKTGSLLTATEAFF
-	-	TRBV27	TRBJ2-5	TGTGCCAGCAGTTTCTGGGCAGGGCAAAAAGAGACCCAGTACTTC	CASSFWAGQKETQYF
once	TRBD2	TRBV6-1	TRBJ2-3	TGTGCCAGCAGTGAGTGGCTAGCGGGGAGCACAGATACGCAGTATTTT	CASSEWLAGSTDTQYF
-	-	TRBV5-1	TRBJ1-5	TGCGCCAGCAGGATGGACAGCCCTAATCAGCCCCAGCATTTT	CASRMDSPNQPQHF
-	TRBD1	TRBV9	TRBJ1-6	TGTGCCAGCAGCGTAGGGACAGGGAGCTCCTATAATTCACCCCTCCACTTT	CASSVGTGSSYNSPLHF
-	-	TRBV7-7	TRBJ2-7	TGTGCTAGCAGTACCTCCCCGCGGGAAGAGCAGTACTTC	CASSTSPREEQYF
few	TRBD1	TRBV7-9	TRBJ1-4	TGTGCCAGCAGAAGAGGGGGCGGTGAAAAACTGTTTTTT	CASRRGGGEKLFF
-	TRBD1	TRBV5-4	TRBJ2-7	TGTGCCACCACGACCCTCGGGACAGGGGTTTACGAGCAGTACTTC	CATTTLGTGVYEQYF
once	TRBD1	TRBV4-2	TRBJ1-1	TGTGCCAGCAGCCAAGCCCCCGGGACAGGTAAAACTGAAGCTTTCTTT	CASSQAPGTGKTEAFF
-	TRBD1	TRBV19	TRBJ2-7	TGTGCCAGTAGTTTCCAAGGGACAGGGTACCACGAGCAGTACTTC	CASSFQGTGYHEQYF